A single sample gave rise to the 15 T cell receptor beta chains below, sequenced in a study of blood T cells in healthy people across ages. Next came a second PCR, run for 7 to 11 cycles, which used a sample-barcoded 5' primer along with a J-beta primer mix. Each CDR3 protein is one row after TCRdb ran MiXCR on the 5' RACE reads. The sample includes hundreds of thousands of distinct CDR3 sequences, approximately 25% of them seen just once. Separately, the same data were catalogued under a study of T cells of mothers and their children.

The sequenced material came from blood. These receptors were obtained from a boy aged 5 to 17 in good health.

This clonotype was found a few times. The chain carries TRBV12-3 or TRBV12-4 and TRBJ2-5; possibly TRBD1 for D (5 bases). V gave up 4 bases and J gave up 4 bases, with 19 bases separating them. This CDR3 is 16 amino acids long. Here the CDR3 DNA reads TGTGCCAGCAGTTCGAAGGACACCCCTCTCGGAGAGACCCAGTACTTC. Translating gives CASSSKDTPLGETQYF.

The CDR3 sequence: CASSPIPGLAEETQYF. CDR3 in DNA: TGTGCCAGCAGTCCAATCCCGGGACTAGCAGAAGAGACCCAGTACTTC. The V and J genes are TRBV6-6 and TRBJ2-5; 9 bases agree with TRBD2. The CDR3 length is 16 residues. The germline V gene encodes CDR1 MNHNY and CDR2 SVGAGI (reference sequence). The J segment lost 3 bases and the V segment lost 5 bases, leaving 10 bases of the junction unmatched.

This chain joins TRBV5-1 and TRBJ2-7; TRBD2 might be the D (6 bases). The CDR3 length is 16 residues. Germline loops: CDR1 SGHRS, CDR2 YFSETQ. Trimming cost V 4 bases and J 2 bases, with 19 bases left between them. CDR3 amino acids: CASSTSSEVITYEQYF. The CDR3 bases are TGCGCCAGCAGCACCTCTAGCGAGGTAATCACCTACGAGCAGTACTTC.

The chain links TRBV4-3 to TRBJ2-3; no reliable D call. CDR1 is LGHNA, CDR2 YSLEER, per germline. The V gene lost 1 base and the J gene lost 4 bases, with 12 bases spanning the gap. This CDR3 is 15 amino acids long. The CDR3 DNA reads as TGCGCCAGCAGCCAAGGAAGGCTAGGAGCAGATACGCAGTATTTT. It specifies CASSQGRLGADTQYF.

This clonotype has only a few counts. The rearrangement links TRBV15 to TRBJ2-5; 7 bases align to TRBD2. CDR1 and CDR2 (germline): LNHNV, YYDKDF (reference sequence). The CDR3 is made up of 15 amino acids. Losses at the gene ends were 8 bases for V and 5 bases for J; bases not matched to a gene: 14. CDR3 sequence (DNA): TGTGCCACCCGGGGAGGGCCAATCTCGACGGAGACCCAGTACTTC. Residues: CATRGGPISTETQYF.

The V call is TRBV27, the J call TRBJ1-4; perhaps TRBD1 as D (5 bases). Trimming took off 3 bases at V and 8 bases at J, with 13 bases between the two ends. CDR3 length: 14 amino acids. Germline V gene sequence: CDR1 MNHEY, CDR2 SMNVEV (reference sequence). CDR3 loop: CASSLGRGDEKLFF. CDR3 DNA sequence: TGTGCCAGCAGTTTGGGGAGGGGTGACGAAAAACTGTTTTTT.

This clonotype was seen more than once but under ten times. The genes are TRBV13 and TRBJ2-3, with 11 bases that match TRBD2. Unmatched junction bases numbered 4, after V lost 4 bases and J lost 4 bases. This CDR3 is 15 amino acids long. Germline V gene lookup returns CDR1 PRHDT and CDR2 FYEKMQ (reference sequence). The CDR3 loop reads CASSSLAGGADTQYF. The CDR3 region has the DNA TGTGCCAGCAGCTCCCTAGCGGGAGGAGCAGATACGCAGTATTTT.

V is TRBV7-9 and J is TRBJ1-2; 11 nucleotides match TRBD1. The germline V gene encodes CDR1 SEHNR and CDR2 FQNEAQ (reference sequence). The CDR3 sequence is 18 residues long. V was clipped by 0 bases and J by 4 bases; unmatched bases: 10. The CDR3 coding sequence is TGTGCCAGCAGCTTAGCCCCGGGACAGGGGGATTTATCCTATGGCTACACCTTC. Protein sequence: CASSLAPGQGDLSYGYTF.

About this clonotype itself: At one end, the junction sequence differs from germline, possibly due to a read error. This chain connects TRBV4-3 to TRBJ2-2; D is possibly TRBD1 or TRBD2 (5 bases each). There are 15 residues in the CDR3. Germline assignment: CDR1 LGHNA and CDR2 YSLEER. CDR3 DNA sequence: TGCGCCGGCAGCCCACCGGGACGGAACACCGGGGAGCTGTTTTTT. This encodes CAGSPPGRNTGELFF.

In the case of this clonotype: Because the CDR3 is missing its conserved closing phenylalanine or tryptophan, this is likely a read error. The J gene is TRBJ2-5, the V gene TRBV7-8; D possibly corresponds to TRBD2 (5 bases). The germline gives CDR1 SGHVS, CDR2 FQNEAQ. This CDR3 region has 12 residues. Trimming took 6 bases from V and 2 from J, leaving 7 bases between them. The CDR3 region has the DNA TGTGCCAGCAGGGGCGGGCAAGAGACCCAGTACCTC. Translated: CASRGGQETQYL.

The V gene is TRBV18, the J gene TRBJ2-5; D is possibly TRBD1 or TRBD2 (5 bases each). TRBJ2-7 matches the DNA end more closely, so the J call is doubtful. The CDR3 is made up of 14 amino acids. Germline CDR1 is KGHSH and CDR2 is LQKENI. The CDR3: CASSPRDGMYEQYF. In DNA form, the CDR3 reads TGTGCCAGCTCACCCCGGGACGGTATGTACGAGCAGTACTTC.

V is TRBV20-1 and J is TRBJ2-7; weak D call: TRBD1 (6 bases). Trimming removed 5 bases at V and 1 base at J, with 12 bases between. Germline loops: CDR1 DFQATT, CDR2 SNEGSKA (reference sequence). The CDR3 is 13 amino acids. CDR3 in DNA: TGCAGTGCTGGCGAAGACAGGTCCTACGAGCAGTACTTC. Protein: CSAGEDRSYEQYF.

This rearrangement joins TRBV12-3 or TRBV12-4 to TRBJ2-5, with D perhaps assigned TRBD1 or TRBD2 (5 bases each). V shed 6 bases and J shed 7 bases, with 18 bases lying between them. The CDR3 runs 14 residues. The CDR3 is CASSLGDLGPTQYF. The DNA of the CDR3 is TGTGCCAGCAGCCTAGGGGACCTGGGCCCGACCCAGTACTTC.

This clonotype was counted a few times. The V call is TRBV20-1, the J call TRBJ2-6; 8 bases match TRBD2. The CDR3 runs 17 residues. Looked up from germline, CDR1 is DFQATT and CDR2 is SNEGSKA (reference sequence). Germline trimming cut 0 bases from V and 1 base from J; bases unmatched to any gene: 5. CDR3 protein: CSARDMTSVSGANVLTF. CDR3 DNA sequence: TGCAGTGCTAGAGATATGACTAGCGTATCTGGGGCCAACGTCCTGACTTTC.

The chain uses TRBV20-1 and TRBJ2-4; D is undetermined. The length of the CDR3 is 15 residues. Trimming left V 2 bases short and J 0 bases short, with 11 bases between. CDR1 is DFQATT, CDR2 SNEGSKA, per germline (reference sequence). The CDR3 sequence: CSARSRLLAKNIQYF. The CDR3 DNA sequence: TGCAGTGCTAGATCCCGTCTGCTAGCCAAAAACATTCAGTACTTC.